This TCR beta chain was sequenced for a study of CD8 T cells in Susac syndrome. On the study more broadly: The sequenced Susac syndrome patients comprised roughly 6 with active disease and eight in remission. Susac syndrome patients were untreated, on corticosteroids with some adding intravenous immunoglobulin, or on intravenous immunoglobulin only.

Looked up from germline, CDR1 is DFQATT and CDR2 is SNEGSKA (reference sequence). The ends were cut back, 0 bases at V and 8 bases at J, with 17 bases in the middle. There are 16 residues in the CDR3. It was with random hexamers that about 0.45 to 1 ug RNA was reverse transcribed. TCRdb fed the immunoSEQ multiplex PCR reads into MiXCR, producing one record per CDR3 protein. This table has a few hundred thousand distinct CDR3 sequences, roughly 93% appearing once. Sequencing of TCR beta was undertaken in CD8+ and CD4+ T cells derived from blood. The authors negatively isolated CD8+ and CD4+ T cells and FACS-enriched TEMRA cells.

This receptor was taken from a human donor with Susac syndrome. What was sequenced was CD4+ T cells from PBMCs. The chain is built from TRBV20-1 and TRBJ1-6; TRBD1 might be the D (5 bases). CDR3 sequence: CSARDHGGVGDSPLHF. The CDR3, as DNA: TGCAGTGCTAGAGATCATGGGGGGGTCGGCGATTCACCCCTCCACTTT.